Each of the 10 T cell receptor beta chains below was sequenced from the same sample in a study of early T cells in non-severe SARS-CoV-2 infection. TCRdb processed the 5' RACE reads anew with MiXCR; each CDR3 protein has one entry. Of approximately 77,000 distinct CDR3 sequences listed, approximately 12% are singletons. Sample: whole blood, taken at baseline. Receptors originate from an adult who was a healthcare worker with PCR-confirmed SARS-CoV-2 infection or an uninfected control (not recorded which). The donor label of this sample is uncertain.

DNA of the CDR3: TGCGCCAGCAGCTCGGGACCGGCGTACCAAGAGACCCAGTACTTC. Protein sequence: CASSSGPAYQETQYF. V gene TRBV5-1 combines with J gene TRBJ2-5; D could derive from TRBD1 or TRBD2 (5 bases each). The CDR3 extends over 15 amino acids. CDR1 is SGHRS, CDR2 YFSETQ, per germline. Trimming cost V 3 bases and J 0 bases, with 12 bases left between them.

This sequence joins TRBV29-1 and TRBJ2-7; 9 bases line up with TRBD2. Losses at the gene ends were 4 bases for V and 1 base for J; bases not matched to a gene: 5. Germline V gene lookup returns CDR1 SQVTM and CDR2 ANQGSEA. The CDR3 extends over 14 amino acids. The CDR3 protein is CSVGASGVSYEQYF. CDR3 sequence (DNA): TGCAGCGTTGGCGCTAGCGGGGTTTCCTACGAGCAGTACTTC.

The chain couples TRBV4-1 to TRBJ2-1, with 10 positions matching TRBD2. This CDR3 is built from 17 residues. The germline V gene has CDR1 MGHRA and CDR2 YSYEKL. V lost 1 base to trimming and J lost 4 bases; unmatched junction nucleotides: 7. CDR3 sequence reads: CASSQGATSGQYNEQFF. The CDR3 DNA sequence: TGCGCCAGCAGCCAAGGGGCGACTAGCGGGCAGTACAATGAGCAGTTCTTC.

This clonotype was seen only a few times. The CDR3 loop is CASEMDVANEQYF. The CDR3 coding sequence is TGTGCCAGCGAGATGGACGTTGCCAACGAGCAGTACTTC. This chain uses TRBV2 with TRBJ2-7; unclear D gene. Germline loops: CDR1 SNHLY, CDR2 FYNNEI. The CDR3 extends over 13 amino acids. With 8 bases removed from V and 5 bases from J, the gap between germline ends came to 16 bases. Looking up the rest from reference TRBV2 and TRBJ2-7 gives the full variable domain: EPEVTQTPSHQVTQMGQEVILRCVPISNHLYFYWYRQILGQKVEFLVSFYNNEISEKSEIFDDQFSVERPDGSNFTLKIRSTKLEDSAMYFCASEMDVANEQYFGPGTRLTVT.

This clonotype occurred many times. The chain combines TRBV20-1 with TRBJ1-2; perhaps TRBD1 as D (6 bases). The CDR3 loop spans 12 amino acids. Germline V lookup: CDR1 DFQATT, CDR2 SNEGSKA (reference sequence). Trimming stripped 6 bases from V and 5 bases from J, with 13 bases between. Here the CDR3 DNA reads TGCAGTGCCCAGGGGACGGGTTATGGCTACACCTTC. Amino acid sequence: CSAQGTGYGYTF.

V usage is TRBV6-6 and J usage is TRBJ2-1; TRBD2 matches at 9 bases. The V segment lost 8 bases and the J segment 8 bases; nucleotides outside the gene matches: 13. Germline V gene sequence: CDR1 MNHNY, CDR2 SVGAGI (reference sequence). This CDR3 spans 15 amino acids. The chain's CDR3 is CASSTPTSGVDEQFF. Here the CDR3 DNA reads TGTGCCAGCTCAACCCCGACTAGCGGAGTGGATGAGCAGTTCTTC.

This clonotype was recorded at least ten times. J is TRBJ2-6 and V is TRBV2; weak D call: TRBD1 (7 bases). CDR1 is SNHLY, CDR2 FYNNEI, per germline. This CDR3 contains 18 residues. Trimming cost V 8 bases and J 2 bases, with 22 bases left between them. CDR3 bases: TGTGCCAGCGCTTCCGATCCGCAGGGGGGCCCTGGGGCCAACGTCCTGACTTTC. Its protein is CASASDPQGGPGANVLTF.

The rearrangement joins TRBV18 to TRBJ1-1; 8 bases agree with TRBD1. The germline CDR1 and CDR2 sequences are KGHSH and LQKENI. With V trimmed by 3 bases and J by 4 bases, 10 bases remained unmatched. The CDR3 has 16 residues. CDR3 protein: CASSPGQERISTEAFF. The CDR3 nucleotides read TGTGCCAGCTCACCGGGACAGGAGAGGATAAGCACTGAAGCTTTCTTT.

V gene TRBV4-3 combines with J gene TRBJ2-4; 9 bases fit TRBD2. The CDR3 covers 19 residues. V shed 0 bases, J shed 0 bases, and the junction held 9 bases outside the gene matches. Germline V gives CDR1 LGHNA, CDR2 YSLEER. The CDR3 protein is CASSQDGGGASRAKNIQYF. For the CDR3, the DNA is TGCGCCAGCAGCCAAGATGGCGGGGGGGCCTCGCGAGCCAAAAACATTCAGTACTTC.

This clonotype showed up many times. V is TRBV15 and J is TRBJ2-1, with D perhaps matching TRBD1 or TRBD2 (6 bases each). Trimming took 5 bases from V and 6 from J, leaving 8 bases between them. This CDR3 region has 12 residues. CDR1 LNHNV and CDR2 YYDKDF come from the germline V gene (reference sequence). The CDR3 protein is CATSWGANEQFF. CDR3 nucleotide sequence: TGTGCCACCAGCTGGGGGGCCAATGAGCAGTTCTTC. Supplemented by reference TRBV15 and TRBJ2-1, the full variable domain reads DAMVIQNPRYQVTQFGKPVTLSCSQTLNHNVMYWYQQKSSQAPKLLFHYYDKDFNNEADTPDNFQSRRPNTSFCFLDIRSPGLGDTAMYLCATSWGANEQFFGPGTRLTVL.